These T cell receptor beta chains were read from a single sample in a study of T-cell memory formation after mild COVID-19. TCRdb processed the 5' RACE reads anew with MiXCR; each CDR3 protein has one entry. The sample lists some 130,000 distinct CDR3 sequences, approximately 5.9% occurring once. The sample consisted of PBMCs or a T cell subset sorted from them (not recorded which). The receptors stem from an adult woman who had mild COVID-19 (a few samples of this study predate the infection). Cell type and time point are not known. The CDR3 runs from the conserved cysteine through the conserved F or W. The order of the fields is V gene, clone size, J gene, D gene, CDR3 length, CDR3 DNA, CDR3 protein. The D gene is left open where the match is weak. Size is omitted from some rows. Given values are once, few, many or a class for expanded clones.

v_call: TRBV5-1
clone_size: .
j_call: TRBJ1-6
d_call: TRBD1
cdr3_length: 17
cdr3_nt: TGCGCCAGCAGGTCGGACAGGGGAAGCTCCTATAATTCACCCCTCCACTTT
cdr3_aa: CASRSDRGSSYNSPLHF

v_call: TRBV20-1
clone_size: .
j_call: TRBJ1-1
d_call: .
cdr3_length: 13
cdr3_nt: TGCAGTGCCCTTTTAGGTACAACTAAGGAAGCTTTCTTT
cdr3_aa: CSALLGTTKEAFF

v_call: TRBV5-1
clone_size: many
j_call: TRBJ2-1
d_call: TRBD1
cdr3_length: 11
cdr3_nt: TGCGCCAGCAGTATCGACAGGGGTCAGTTCTTC
cdr3_aa: CASSIDRGQFF

v_call: TRBV20-1
clone_size: few
j_call: TRBJ2-7
d_call: TRBD1
cdr3_length: 14
cdr3_nt: TGCAGTGCTAGAATGGGGACAGCCCCCTACGAGCAGTACTTC
cdr3_aa: CSARMGTAPYEQYF

v_call: TRBV18
clone_size: many
j_call: TRBJ2-1
d_call: .
cdr3_length: 16
cdr3_nt: TGTGCCAGCTCACCCCCAGCCCTTTTACGCTACAATGAGCAGTTCTTC
cdr3_aa: CASSPPALLRYNEQFF

v_call: TRBV7-2
clone_size: many
j_call: TRBJ2-4
d_call: TRBD1
cdr3_length: 15
cdr3_nt: TGTGCCAGCAGCTTGGACAGGGCCCTAAAAAACATTCAGTACTTC
cdr3_aa: CASSLDRALKNIQYF

v_call: TRBV7-2
clone_size: many
j_call: TRBJ2-3
d_call: TRBD2
cdr3_length: 18
cdr3_nt: TGTGCCAGCAGCCCGAGACTAGCGGGGGGCCTAAGCACAGATACGCAGTATTTT
cdr3_aa: CASSPRLAGGLSTDTQYF

v_call: TRBV27
clone_size: many
j_call: TRBJ2-3
d_call: .
cdr3_length: 16
cdr3_nt: TGTGCCAGCAGCCGTCGACAGGTTTTGGGTAGGGATACGCAGTATTTT
cdr3_aa: CASSRRQVLGRDTQYF

v_call: TRBV7-2
clone_size: few
j_call: TRBJ2-5
d_call: .
cdr3_length: 14
cdr3_nt: TGTGCCAGCAGCTTCCCCGCCAGCGGTGAGACCCAGTACTTC
cdr3_aa: CASSFPASGETQYF

v_call: TRBV12-3/TRBV12-4
clone_size: few
j_call: TRBJ2-1
d_call: TRBD1
cdr3_length: 15
cdr3_nt: TGTGCCAGCAGTCCCGACAGGGGGCTTTACAATGAGCAGTTCTTC
cdr3_aa: CASSPDRGLYNEQFF

v_call: TRBV18
clone_size: many
j_call: TRBJ1-1
d_call: .
cdr3_length: 13
cdr3_nt: TGTGCCAGCTCACCCCTCGACAGATCTGAAGCTTTCTTT
cdr3_aa: CASSPLDRSEAFF

v_call: TRBV20-1
clone_size: .
j_call: TRBJ2-3
d_call: TRBD2
cdr3_length: 16
cdr3_nt: TGCAGTGCTAAGGGACTAGCGGGAGGCCGGGTAGATACGCAGTATTTT
cdr3_aa: CSAKGLAGGRVDTQYF

v_call: TRBV29-1
clone_size: .
j_call: TRBJ1-2
d_call: TRBD1
cdr3_length: 13
cdr3_nt: TGCAGCGTTGCCCCTGACAGGGGGTATGGCTACACCTTC
cdr3_aa: CSVAPDRGYGYTF

v_call: TRBV11-2
clone_size: .
j_call: TRBJ2-5
d_call: .
cdr3_length: 15
cdr3_nt: TGTGCCAGCAGCTTAGACGTTTGGCTTAAAGAGACCCAGTACTTC
cdr3_aa: CASSLDVWLKETQYF

v_call: TRBV6-5
clone_size: .
j_call: TRBJ2-3
d_call: TRBD1
cdr3_length: 16
cdr3_nt: TGTGCCAGCAGCGGCGGGGACAGGGGTTACACAGATACGCAGTATTTT
cdr3_aa: CASSGGDRGYTDTQYF

v_call: TRBV12-3/TRBV12-4
clone_size: .
j_call: TRBJ2-3
d_call: .
cdr3_length: 14
cdr3_nt: TGTGCCAGCAGTTTCCAAAGGGTGGCAGATACGCAGTATTTT
cdr3_aa: CASSFQRVADTQYF

v_call: TRBV3-1
clone_size: few
j_call: TRBJ2-7
d_call: .
cdr3_length: 12
cdr3_nt: TGTGCCAGCAGCCCCGGACTCTACGAGCAGTACTTC
cdr3_aa: CASSPGLYEQYF

v_call: TRBV12-3/TRBV12-4
clone_size: few
j_call: TRBJ1-1
d_call: .
cdr3_length: 15
cdr3_nt: TGTGCCAGCAGTTACAGACAGGTCTGGATCACTGAAGCTTTCTTT
cdr3_aa: CASSYRQVWITEAFF

v_call: TRBV7-8
clone_size: many
j_call: TRBJ1-3
d_call: .
cdr3_length: 14
cdr3_nt: TGTGCCAGCAGCTCGGGGTACTCTGGAAACACCATATATTTT
cdr3_aa: CASSSGYSGNTIYF

v_call: TRBV5-1
clone_size: many
j_call: TRBJ2-5
d_call: .
cdr3_length: 17
cdr3_nt: TGCGCCAGCAGCCCCCGACCCGGGGCAAGGCCCTCTGAGACCCAGTACTTC
cdr3_aa: CASSPRPGARPSETQYF

v_call: TRBV7-9
clone_size: many
j_call: TRBJ2-3
d_call: .
cdr3_length: 13
cdr3_nt: TGTGCCAGCAGCTTAAGCGGCACAGATACGCAGTATTTT
cdr3_aa: CASSLSGTDTQYF

v_call: TRBV5-6
clone_size: few
j_call: TRBJ1-5
d_call: .
cdr3_length: 15
cdr3_nt: TGTGCCAGCAGCTTGGGTGGGACGATTAATCAGCCCCAGCATTTT
cdr3_aa: CASSLGGTINQPQHF

v_call: TRBV29-1
clone_size: few
j_call: TRBJ2-5
d_call: .
cdr3_length: 14
cdr3_nt: TGCAGCGTTGTGAGGGAAGTGACCCAAGAGACCCAGTACTTC
cdr3_aa: CSVVREVTQETQYF

v_call: TRBV20-1
clone_size: many
j_call: TRBJ2-7
d_call: .
cdr3_length: 13
cdr3_nt: TGCAGTGCTAGAGATAGGCTGGCCTACGAGCAGTACTTC
cdr3_aa: CSARDRLAYEQYF

v_call: TRBV4-2
clone_size: .
j_call: TRBJ2-5
d_call: .
cdr3_length: 16
cdr3_nt: TGTGCCAGCAGCCAAGCCCCCGGGTTAGCCGGGGAGACCCAGTACTTC
cdr3_aa: CASSQAPGLAGETQYF

v_call: TRBV5-6
clone_size: few
j_call: TRBJ2-1
d_call: TRBD1
cdr3_length: 15
cdr3_nt: TGTGCCAGCAGCTTGATGCAGGGGGTGAGGAATGAGCAGTTCTTC
cdr3_aa: CASSLMQGVRNEQFF

v_call: TRBV12-3/TRBV12-4
clone_size: .
j_call: TRBJ1-3
d_call: .
cdr3_length: 14
cdr3_nt: TGTGCCAGCCGGGGGGATTCCTCTGGAAACACCATATATTTT
cdr3_aa: CASRGDSSGNTIYF

v_call: TRBV21-1
clone_size: few
j_call: TRBJ2-1
d_call: .
cdr3_length: 14
cdr3_nt: TGTGCCAGCAGCAAGACTAGCGTGGGGGATGAGCAGTTCTTC
cdr3_aa: CASSKTSVGDEQFF

v_call: TRBV7-9
clone_size: .
j_call: TRBJ2-3
d_call: TRBD2
cdr3_length: 17
cdr3_nt: TGTGCCAGCAGCTTAGCGGGGACTAGCGGGAGCAGGGATACGCAGTATTTT
cdr3_aa: CASSLAGTSGSRDTQYF

v_call: TRBV25-1
clone_size: .
j_call: TRBJ1-1
d_call: .
cdr3_length: 13
cdr3_nt: TGTGCCAGCACCACGGGCGCCGGCACTGAAGCTTTCTTT
cdr3_aa: CASTTGAGTEAFF

v_call: TRBV7-2
clone_size: few
j_call: TRBJ2-7
d_call: .
cdr3_length: 14
cdr3_nt: TGTGCCAGCAGTCCTACGCACGCCTCTTACGAGCAGTACTTC
cdr3_aa: CASSPTHASYEQYF

v_call: TRBV5-1
clone_size: few
j_call: TRBJ2-3
d_call: TRBD2
cdr3_length: 17
cdr3_nt: TGCGCCAGCAGCCTGGAGGATTATAGCGGGAGCACAGATACGCAGTATTTT
cdr3_aa: CASSLEDYSGSTDTQYF

v_call: TRBV18
clone_size: few
j_call: TRBJ2-7
d_call: .
cdr3_length: 14
cdr3_nt: TGTGCCAGCTCACCCTCCGGGACAAGCTACGAGCAGTACTTC
cdr3_aa: CASSPSGTSYEQYF